This T cell receptor beta chain was captured in a study of CD8+ T cells in alopecia areata. General observations from the study: Normal-skin resident alphabeta T cells also appear among scalp sample sequences. Lesional tissue from the scalp (especially in alopecia totalis/universalis) showed higher clonality than normal scalp. Unlike in mice, where it was clearer, TCR sharing across patients was less clear, possibly HLA-related.

From PBMCs, CD4+ and CD8+ T cells were sorted. The CDR3 totals 12 residues. With 3 bases removed from V and 7 bases from J, the gap between germline ends came to 13 bases. CDR1 and CDR2 from the germline V gene are SQVTM and ANQGSEA. Comments on this clone: The antigen remains undetermined.

The sequencing template was cDNA reverse transcribed from extracted RNA. TCRdb's table, derived via immunoSEQ multiplex PCR, lists solely in-frame clones and lacks some. The data show roughly 140,000 clones, 62% seen once. The chain joins TRBV29-1 to TRBJ2-7, with D perhaps TRBD2 (6 bases). Sequencing input: CD8+ T cells sorted from blood. The receptor was isolated from a human donor in good health. DNA of the CDR3: TGCAGCGTTGAGGTAAACGCGGGAGAGCAGTACTTC. Translated, it gives CSVEVNAGEQYF.